This T cell receptor (beta chain) was obtained from a study of blood T cell repertoires in COVID-19. Study in general: The cDNA or gDNA used as material had been derived from T cells, B-cell-depleted T cells, or PBMCs.

Trimming removed 0 bases from V and 2 bases from J, with 13 bases in between. Germline V gives CDR1 SGHDT, CDR2 YYEEEE. The CDR3 has 16 amino acids. Authors' methods: From reference gene primer amplification, estimates of nucleated cell counts were derived. Clones were sequenced by immunoSEQ multiplex PCR, and TCRdb holds only the in-frame ones, with some missing. The D gene and trimming were derived from the DNA, and the V and J assignments and clone size from that table. The sample shows 130,000 to 150,000 clones, roughly nine tenths of them seen only once. Sequenced: peripheral blood. The V call is TRBV5-6, the J call TRBJ2-3; no clear D. The sequence came from a human donor in a cohort sampled during active COVID-19. The CDR3 DNA reads TGTGCCAGCAGCTTGGAGGCCAGCGCCTACACAGATACGCAGTATTTT. Protein: CASSLEASAYTDTQYF.